These 11 T cell receptor beta chains were all obtained from the same sample, sequenced in a study of cytomegalovirus exposure and HLA in healthy donors. The PCR contained 60 Vbeta and 13 Jbeta primers. Sequenced by immunoSEQ multiplex PCR; TCRdb stores in-frame clones only, minus some. In the table there are about 160,000 clones, about 85% of which are singletons. The sequenced sample was PBMCs. These receptors were collected from a man aged 18 to 29 in good health and CMV-seronegative.

The genes are TRBV11-2 and TRBJ2-1; 7 bases match TRBD2. V lost 1 base and J lost 4; bases outside the gene matches: 1. Looked up from germline, CDR1 is SGHAT and CDR2 is FQNNGV. This CDR3 spans 14 amino acids. The CDR3 nucleotides are TGTGCCAGCAGCTTAGGCGGGAGTTACAATGAGCAGTTCTTC. Residues: CASSLGGSYNEQFF.

This rearrangement joins TRBV19 to TRBJ1-3; D is unresolved. The CDR3 sequence is 16 residues long. The V and J ends lost 2 bases and 0 bases respectively, with 11 bases between them. CDR1 LNHDA and CDR2 SQIVND come from the germline V gene (reference sequence). CDR3 in amino acids: CASSINYEFSGNTIYF. For the CDR3, the DNA is TGTGCCAGTAGTATAAACTACGAATTCTCTGGAAACACCATATATTTT.

This clone has only one observation. The rearrangement joins TRBV7-9 to TRBJ2-3; TRBD2 matches 7 bases. Losses at the gene ends were 1 base for V and 0 bases for J; bases not matched to a gene: 10. This CDR3 has 18 residues. Germline V gene sequence: CDR1 SEHNR, CDR2 FQNEAQ (reference sequence). CDR3 loop: CASSLVYSSGVSTDTQYF. The CDR3 region has the DNA TGTGCCAGCAGCTTAGTATACTCAAGCGGGGTTAGCACAGATACGCAGTATTTT.

The chain uses TRBV5-6 and TRBJ1-2, with D tentatively TRBD1 (5 bases). Trimming removed 0 bases from V and 4 bases from J, with 13 bases in between. The CDR3 has 15 amino acids. Germline CDR1 is SGHDT and CDR2 is YYEEEE. This CDR3 is CASSLEGSGRYGYTF. In DNA form, the CDR3 reads TGTGCCAGCAGCTTGGAGGGTTCAGGGCGCTATGGCTACACCTTC.

V usage is TRBV13 and J usage is TRBJ2-1, with 8 bases identical to TRBD2. Germline loops: CDR1 PRHDT, CDR2 FYEKMQ (reference sequence). V trimming: 3 bases; J trimming: 1 base; junction bases outside the gene matches: 2. This CDR3 contains 15 residues. The CDR3 loop is CASSFGGGSYNEQFF. CDR3 in DNA: TGTGCCAGCAGCTTCGGGGGGGGTTCCTACAATGAGCAGTTCTTC.

This clone was seen once. This chain links TRBV10-3 with TRBJ1-1; TRBD1 is a possible D gene (6 bases). Trimming took 6 bases from V and 3 from J, leaving 8 bases between them. Germline CDR1 is ENHRY and CDR2 is SYGVKD. The CDR3 totals 12 residues. CDR3 DNA sequence: TGTGCCATCAGGAACAGGGACACTGAAGCTTTCTTT. Its translation: CAIRNRDTEAFF.

This clone has only a few counts. The chain links TRBV5-1 to TRBJ1-4; tentatively, D is TRBD1 (5 bases). The CDR3 loop spans 15 amino acids. Germline-derived CDR1 and CDR2 are SGHRS and YFSETQ. The germline V and J ends were trimmed by 5 bases and 0 bases, with 11 bases remaining between them. The DNA for the CDR3 is TGCGCCAGCAGTTGGACGGGGGCAACTAATGAAAAACTGTTTTTT. It is translated as CASSWTGATNEKLFF.

This clone has more than one count but fewer than ten. The rearrangement uses TRBV25-1 and TRBJ1-1, with TRBD1 matching over 7 bases. The CDR3 sequence is 15 residues long. CDR1 and CDR2 from the germline V gene are MGHDK and SYGVNS. V lost 5 bases, J lost 0 bases, and 6 bases stayed unmatched. The CDR3 here is CASSPYRGLNTEAFF. In DNA, the CDR3 is TGTGCCAGCAGTCCTTACAGGGGTTTGAACACTGAAGCTTTCTTT. The full variable domain, in which reference TRBV25-1 and TRBJ1-1 provide the parts outside the CDR3, is EADIYQTPRYLVIGTGKKITLECSQTMGHDKMYWYQQDPGMELHLIHYSYGVNSTEKGDLSSESTVSRIRTEHFPLTLESARPSHTSQYLCASSPYRGLNTEAFFGQGTRLTVV.

The chain employs TRBV4-1 and TRBJ2-3, with a weak D call TRBD1 (5 bases). Germline V CDR1 and CDR2: MGHRA, YSYEKL. This CDR3 spans 14 amino acids. The V end lost 6 bases, the J end lost 2 bases, and 12 bases lay between the germline ends. CDR3 amino acids: CASRLRAATDTQYF. In DNA, the CDR3 is TGCGCCAGCAGGCTCAGGGCGGCCACAGATACGCAGTATTTT.

In its sample, this clone was seen once. The genes are TRBV5-5 and TRBJ1-1, with D possibly being TRBD1 (6 bases). The CDR3 consists of 15 residues. CDR1 and CDR2 from the germline V gene are SGHKS and YYEKEE (reference sequence). The V and J ends lost 0 bases and 1 base respectively, with 10 bases between them. This chain's CDR3 is CASSLGGGWNTEAFF. As DNA, the CDR3 is TGTGCCAGCAGCTTGGGGGGGGGCTGGAACACTGAAGCTTTCTTT.

This chain joins TRBV10-3 and TRBJ1-1; 9 bases align to TRBD1. V shed 6 bases, J shed 1 base, and the junction held 3 bases outside the gene matches. The CDR3 loop spans 14 amino acids. CDR1 and CDR2 from the germline V gene are ENHRY and SYGVKD. CDR3 DNA: TGTGCCATCAGACGGACAGGGGCGAACACTGAAGCTTTCTTT. Protein sequence: CAIRRTGANTEAFF.